What follows are 25 T cell receptor beta chains derived from one specimen sequenced in a study of technical replicates of blood from a handful of donors (TCRdb year 2017). The library came from the immunoSEQ multiplex PCR assay. This immuneACCESS table, as held by TCRdb, lists in-frame sequences with V and J called but not all clones. Of the missing ones, under half trace to an unresolved V gene in checked studies; the others have no known cause. The sample profile shows fewer than 90,000 clones; 85% to 95% of them were found once. The biggest ten clones account for less than 0.3% of the sample. Sample: T cells isolated from PBMCs. The receptors derive from a human donor in good health.

The V gene is TRBV11-3, the J gene TRBJ2-3; TRBD2 is a possible D gene (6 bases). CDR1 is SGHNT and CDR2 is YENEEA in the germline V gene. The CDR3 consists of 15 residues. V was trimmed by 3 bases and J by 7 bases, leaving 17 bases between them. This CDR3 reads CASSLNFGRGNTQYF. CDR3 nucleotide sequence: TGTGCCAGCAGCTTGAATTTCGGCCGGGGGAATACGCAGTATTTT.

V is TRBV18 and J is TRBJ1-6; a weak D match, TRBD1 (5 bases). Germline V gene data show CDR1 as KGHSH and CDR2 as LQKENI. Trimming cost V 4 bases and J 7 bases, with 8 bases left between them. The CDR3 contains 13 residues. In DNA form, the CDR3 reads TGTGCCAGCTCACTAGGGGAAAATTCACCCCTCCACTTT. Its translation is CASSLGENSPLHF.

V usage is TRBV6-4 and J usage is TRBJ2-3; 8 bases align to TRBD2. CDR1 MRHNA and CDR2 SNTAGT come from the germline V gene. CDR3 length: 16 amino acids. V lost 2 bases and J lost 1; bases outside the gene matches: 5. CDR3 DNA: TGTGCCAGCAGTGACCGTAAGACTAGCGGCACAGATACGCAGTATTTT. It yields the protein CASSDRKTSGTDTQYF.

In its sample, this clone was seen a few times. This sequence joins TRBV6-6 and TRBJ1-5; 7 nucleotides agree with TRBD1. CDR3 length equals 14 residues. Germline V CDR1 and CDR2: MNHNY, SVGAGI (reference sequence). The J segment lost 3 bases and the V segment lost 6 bases, leaving 5 bases of the junction unmatched. The CDR3 loop reads CASRSGQTNQPQHF. CDR3 coding DNA: TGTGCCAGCAGATCGGGACAGACCAATCAGCCCCAGCATTTT.

The chain employs TRBV4-1 and TRBJ2-2, with 7 bases that match TRBD1. The ends lost 4 bases at V and 3 bases at J; junction bases unmatched: 11. Germline CDR1 reads MGHRA; CDR2 reads YSYEKL. This CDR3 region has 17 residues. The CDR3 bases are TGCGCCAGCAGCCGACCCCCCGCAGACAGGGACACCGGGGAGCTGTTTTTT. Protein sequence: CASSRPPADRDTGELFF.

The J gene is TRBJ1-5, the V gene TRBV18; TRBD1 agrees at 7 bases. Germline V gives CDR1 KGHSH, CDR2 LQKENI. This CDR3 spans 21 amino acids. Unmatched junction bases numbered 26, after V lost 3 bases and J lost 6 bases. The DNA for the CDR3 is TGTGCCAGCTCACCGGACAGGAGGACGGCACTTGAGCTGGTCGTCGGTCAGCCCCAGCATTTT. This translates into CASSPDRRTALELVVGQPQHF.

The V call is TRBV5-1, the J call TRBJ2-7; D ambiguous. The V gene's germline CDR1 is SGHRS and CDR2 YFSETQ. V lost 0 bases and J 5 bases, leaving 3 bases between the germline ends. This CDR3 is 11 amino acids long. The CDR3 loop reads CASSLDNEQYF. The CDR3 DNA reads TGCGCCAGCAGCTTGGATAACGAGCAGTACTTC.

The chain is built from TRBV7-3 and TRBJ2-3, with no clear D. The CDR3 loop spans 12 amino acids. The V gene lost 5 bases and the J gene lost 5 bases, with 8 bases spanning the gap. In germline, CDR1 is SGHTA, CDR2 FQGTGA. In DNA, the CDR3 is TGTGCCAGCAGCGTACCCGGAGATACGCAGTATTTT. It encodes CASSVPGDTQYF. Full variable domain (rest looked up from reference TRBV7-3 and TRBJ2-3): GAGVSQTPSNKVTEKGKYVELRCDPISGHTALYWYRQSLGQGPEFLIYFQGTGAADDSGLPNDRFFAVRPEGSVSTLKIQRTERGDSAVYLCASSVPGDTQYFGPGTRLTVL.

The V call is TRBV4-2, the J call TRBJ2-1; D perhaps matches TRBD2 (5 bases). This CDR3 comprises 14 residues. Trimming shortened V by 8 bases and J by 0 bases, and 11 bases separated the two germline ends. Germline V gene lookup returns CDR1 LGHNA and CDR2 YNFKEQ. CDR3 DNA: TGTGCCAGCGGGGAGAGGGACTCCTACAATGAGCAGTTCTTC. Its protein product is CASGERDSYNEQFF.

The rearrangement uses TRBV7-9 and TRBJ2-7; D call uncertain. There are 14 residues in the CDR3. With 0 bases removed from V and 2 bases from J, the gap between germline ends came to 8 bases. Germline V gene data show CDR1 as SEHNR and CDR2 as FQNEAQ (reference sequence). The CDR3 reads CASSLAGRTYEQYF. Written as DNA, the CDR3 is TGTGCCAGCAGCTTAGCGGGCAGAACCTACGAGCAGTACTTC. The complete variable domain, with remaining parts taken from reference TRBV7-9 and TRBJ2-7, reads DTGVSQNPRHKITKRGQNVTFRCDPISEHNRLYWYRQTLGQGPEFLTYFQNEAQLEKSRLLSDRFSAERPKGSFSTLEIQRTEQGDSAMYLCASSLAGRTYEQYFGPGTRLTVT.

V and J are TRBV5-1 and TRBJ2-7; possible D gene TRBD1, 5 bases. The V end was cut by 2 bases, the J end by 1 base, with 10 bases between. The CDR3 runs 14 residues. Germline lookup yields CDR1 SGHRS and CDR2 YFSETQ. DNA of the CDR3: TGCGCCAGCAGCTTACAGGTGGGTTCCTACGAGCAGTACTTC. The encoded protein is CASSLQVGSYEQYF.

The chain recombines TRBV11-3 with TRBJ1-2; no clear D. The germline V gene encodes CDR1 SGHNT and CDR2 YENEEA. V was pared by 1 base and J by 4 bases, with 7 bases between. The CDR3 loop spans 13 amino acids. CDR3 sequence reads: CASSLAGRYGYTF. In DNA form, the CDR3 reads TGTGCCAGCAGCTTAGCAGGTCGCTATGGCTACACCTTC.

This chain joins TRBV12-5 and TRBJ2-1, with no clear D. V dropped 6 bases and J dropped 5 bases, with 8 bases sitting between them. CDR1 and CDR2 from the germline V gene are LGHNT and FRNRAP. CDR3 length: 12 amino acids. The CDR3 loop reads CASGYLNNEQFF. CDR3 coding DNA: TGTGCTAGTGGCTACTTGAACAATGAGCAGTTCTTC.

The V gene is TRBV5-1, the J gene TRBJ2-3; 8 positions agree with TRBD2. Trimming took 4 bases from V and 2 from J; bases not matched to a gene: 6. CDR1 and CDR2 from the germline V gene are SGHRS and YFSETQ. CDR3 length equals 15 residues. The CDR3 region is CASSRGGPLTDTQYF. The CDR3 nucleotides read TGCGCCAGCAGCCGGGGGGGGCCTCTCACAGATACGCAGTATTTT.

The chain is built from TRBV7-2 and TRBJ2-1; 7 nucleotides align to TRBD1. V shed 3 bases, J shed 4 bases, and the junction held 3 bases outside the gene matches. Per the germline V gene, CDR1 is SGHTA and CDR2 is FQGNSA. The CDR3 has 14 residues. CDR3 sequence reads: CASSFGTAYNEQFF. The DNA of the CDR3 is TGTGCCAGCAGCTTCGGGACAGCATACAATGAGCAGTTCTTC.

The chain has TRBV7-6 and TRBJ2-1, with 11 bases aligning to TRBD1. The ends lost 5 bases at V and 7 bases at J; junction bases unmatched: 7. The CDR3 covers 15 residues. Germline CDR1 SGHVS, CDR2 FNYEAQ. CDR3 in DNA: TGTGCCAGCAGCAGGGACAGGGGGTCTCCTAATGAGCAGTTCTTC. Its translation is CASSRDRGSPNEQFF.

The CDR3 DNA follows: TGTGCCAGCAGTCCCTTTGGGCAAGCGGGTTGGGATGGCTACACCTTC. Amino acids: CASSPFGQAGWDGYTF. The chain employs TRBV27 and TRBJ1-2; D is uncertain. V shed 5 bases and J shed 6 bases, with 22 bases lying between them. Looked up from germline, CDR1 is MNHEY and CDR2 is SMNVEV (reference sequence). The CDR3 is made up of 16 amino acids.

This chain uses TRBV7-2 with TRBJ1-2; TRBD1 matches at 10 bases. The CDR3 sequence is 14 residues long. CDR1 SGHTA and CDR2 FQGNSA come from the germline V gene. V trimming: 7 bases; J trimming: 0 bases; junction bases outside the gene matches: 2. DNA of the CDR3: TGTGCCAGCAAGACAGGGGGCTCTAACTATGGCTACACCTTC. Protein sequence: CASKTGGSNYGYTF.

This clone appeared once. This chain joins TRBV5-1 and TRBJ2-7; TRBD2 matches at 10 bases. In germline, CDR1 is SGHRS, CDR2 YFSETQ. The length of the CDR3 is 15 residues. J lost 3 bases, V lost 4 bases, and 7 bases had no gene match. The CDR3 region has the DNA TGCGCCAGCAGCCCCGGGACTAGCGACTTCTACGAGCAGTACTTC. Its translation is CASSPGTSDFYEQYF.

This rearrangement joins TRBV5-6 to TRBJ2-5; 7 bases agree with TRBD2. Trimming at V came to 2 bases and at J to 2 bases, leaving 9 bases not matched to a gene. The germline V gene has CDR1 SGHDT and CDR2 YYEEEE. This CDR3 has 16 amino acids. The chain's CDR3 is CASSLLKRGLQETQYF. The CDR3 DNA reads TGTGCCAGCAGCTTACTAAAGCGGGGATTGCAAGAGACCCAGTACTTC.

The chain has TRBV11-3 and TRBJ2-2; unclear D gene. Per the germline V gene, CDR1 is SGHNT and CDR2 is YENEEA. Trimming pared 0 bases from V and 7 bases from J, leaving 6 bases between. The CDR3 covers 13 residues. The CDR3 DNA sequence: TGTGCCAGCAGCTTAGATCGTATCGGGGAGCTGTTTTTT. Amino acid sequence: CASSLDRIGELFF.

The V call is TRBV20-1, the J call TRBJ1-2; 7 nucleotides match TRBD1. After removal of 7 bases from V and 4 bases from J, the junction contained 3 bases not matched to a gene. Germline V gene sequence: CDR1 DFQATT, CDR2 SNEGSKA (reference sequence). This CDR3 contains 11 residues. The CDR3 spells CSVGTVYGYTF. The CDR3 coding sequence is TGCAGTGTTGGGACAGTCTATGGCTACACCTTC.

The chain uses TRBV7-9 and TRBJ2-2, with D hard to call. From germline, CDR1 is SEHNR and CDR2 FQNEAQ (reference sequence). The CDR3 has 15 residues. V was shortened by 2 bases and J by 1 base, with 8 bases between the two germline ends. The chain's CDR3 is CASSLTSGNTGELFF. The CDR3 DNA follows: TGTGCCAGCAGCTTAACATCTGGGAACACCGGGGAGCTGTTTTTT.

The chain uses TRBV2 and TRBJ2-7; 8 positions match TRBD1. The CDR3 is made up of 14 amino acids. CDR1 and CDR2 (germline): SNHLY, FYNNEI. V gave up 4 bases and J gave up 7 bases; unmatched junction bases: 9. As DNA, the CDR3 is TGTGCCAGCAGTGCGGCAGGGGGCTTGGGGGAGCAGTACTTC. This codes for CASSAAGGLGEQYF. Together with reference TRBV2 and TRBJ2-7, the CDR3 gives the full variable domain: EPEVTQTPSHQVTQMGQEVILRCVPISNHLYFYWYRQILGQKVEFLVSFYNNEISEKSEIFDDQFSVERPDGSNFTLKIRSTKLEDSAMYFCASSAAGGLGEQYFGPGTRLTVT.

This chain joins TRBV19 and TRBJ2-1, with D tentatively TRBD1 (6 bases). Between the trimmed V and J ends, which lost 4 bases and 4 bases, there was a span of 11 bases. This CDR3 has 14 amino acids. From germline, CDR1 is LNHDA and CDR2 SQIVND (reference sequence). As DNA, the CDR3 is TGTGCCAGTAGTAGTTACAGGGTGTACAATGAGCAGTTCTTC. Residues: CASSSYRVYNEQFF.